This TCR beta chain was profiled in a study of regulatory T cells in long-lasting Graves disease. Whole-study findings and limits: The analysis examined peripheral blood only and excluded thyroid tissue.

This clonotype was observed a single time. Its antigen is currently unknown. CDR1 MGHRA and CDR2 YSYEKL come from the germline V gene. The CDR3 is 11 amino acids. Trimming took 0 bases from V and 7 from J, leaving 3 bases between them. Specified time point: persistent/refractory GD, antithyroid drugs over 5 years with positive TRAb. From RNA extracted from PBMCs, the TCR library was made. Diagnoses of Graves' disease were made by American Thyroid Association guidelines. HTBI primers from iRepertoire and Arm-PCR of CDR3 regions yielded the TCR beta libraries. TCRdb re-called the multiplex PCR reads through MiXCR, storing one row per CDR3 protein. There are 400,000 to 500,000 distinct CDR3 sequences in the sample; 21% occur only once, and approximately 14% lies in the top ten.

The genes are TRBV4-1 and TRBJ1-1; D remains ambiguous. This sequence originates from a female donor with Graves disease. The specimen comprised peripheral blood mononuclear cells (PBMCs), sampled when the disease was refractory, from a patient treated with antithyroid drugs. The CDR3: CASSQDFEAFF. CDR3 DNA sequence: TGCGCCAGCAGCCAAGACTTTGAAGCTTTCTTT.